Detailed here is one T cell receptor beta chain. The repertoire was sequenced with immunoSEQ multiplex PCR; TCRdb's copy has only in-frame clones and lacks some. The table shows 70,000 to 80,000 clones, with 75% to 95% occurring only once. The source of the sample is a study of technical replicates of blood from a few donors. The length of the CDR3 is 18 residues. The genes are TRBV7-5 and TRBJ1-2; the table's D gene call, TRBD1, was not cross checked with the DNA. TRBV7-5 represents a pseudogene. The specimen sequenced was T cells isolated from PBMCs. The sequence came from a human donor in good health. Some clones in this sample may be carry-over from other donors' samples. Here the CDR3 DNA reads TGTGTCAGAAGCTTAGAGCTCATCGGGCAGGGCTCTAACTATGGCTACACCTTC. Translation: CVRSLELIGQGSNYGYTF.